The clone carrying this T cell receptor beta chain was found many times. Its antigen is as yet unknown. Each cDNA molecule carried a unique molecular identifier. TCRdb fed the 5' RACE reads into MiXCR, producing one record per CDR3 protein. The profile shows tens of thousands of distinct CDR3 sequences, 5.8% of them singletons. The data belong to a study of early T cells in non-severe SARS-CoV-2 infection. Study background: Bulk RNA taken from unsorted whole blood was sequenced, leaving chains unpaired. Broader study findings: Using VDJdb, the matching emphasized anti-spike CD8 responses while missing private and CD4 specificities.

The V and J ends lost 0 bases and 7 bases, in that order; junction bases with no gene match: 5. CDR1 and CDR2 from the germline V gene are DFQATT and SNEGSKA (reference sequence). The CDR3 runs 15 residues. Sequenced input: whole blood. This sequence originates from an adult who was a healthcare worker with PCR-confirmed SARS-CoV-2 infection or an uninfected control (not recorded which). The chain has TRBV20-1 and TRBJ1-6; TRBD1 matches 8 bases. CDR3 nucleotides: TGCAGTGCTAGAGACATTGGACAGGGAAATTCACCCCTCCACTTT. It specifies CSARDIGQGNSPLHF.